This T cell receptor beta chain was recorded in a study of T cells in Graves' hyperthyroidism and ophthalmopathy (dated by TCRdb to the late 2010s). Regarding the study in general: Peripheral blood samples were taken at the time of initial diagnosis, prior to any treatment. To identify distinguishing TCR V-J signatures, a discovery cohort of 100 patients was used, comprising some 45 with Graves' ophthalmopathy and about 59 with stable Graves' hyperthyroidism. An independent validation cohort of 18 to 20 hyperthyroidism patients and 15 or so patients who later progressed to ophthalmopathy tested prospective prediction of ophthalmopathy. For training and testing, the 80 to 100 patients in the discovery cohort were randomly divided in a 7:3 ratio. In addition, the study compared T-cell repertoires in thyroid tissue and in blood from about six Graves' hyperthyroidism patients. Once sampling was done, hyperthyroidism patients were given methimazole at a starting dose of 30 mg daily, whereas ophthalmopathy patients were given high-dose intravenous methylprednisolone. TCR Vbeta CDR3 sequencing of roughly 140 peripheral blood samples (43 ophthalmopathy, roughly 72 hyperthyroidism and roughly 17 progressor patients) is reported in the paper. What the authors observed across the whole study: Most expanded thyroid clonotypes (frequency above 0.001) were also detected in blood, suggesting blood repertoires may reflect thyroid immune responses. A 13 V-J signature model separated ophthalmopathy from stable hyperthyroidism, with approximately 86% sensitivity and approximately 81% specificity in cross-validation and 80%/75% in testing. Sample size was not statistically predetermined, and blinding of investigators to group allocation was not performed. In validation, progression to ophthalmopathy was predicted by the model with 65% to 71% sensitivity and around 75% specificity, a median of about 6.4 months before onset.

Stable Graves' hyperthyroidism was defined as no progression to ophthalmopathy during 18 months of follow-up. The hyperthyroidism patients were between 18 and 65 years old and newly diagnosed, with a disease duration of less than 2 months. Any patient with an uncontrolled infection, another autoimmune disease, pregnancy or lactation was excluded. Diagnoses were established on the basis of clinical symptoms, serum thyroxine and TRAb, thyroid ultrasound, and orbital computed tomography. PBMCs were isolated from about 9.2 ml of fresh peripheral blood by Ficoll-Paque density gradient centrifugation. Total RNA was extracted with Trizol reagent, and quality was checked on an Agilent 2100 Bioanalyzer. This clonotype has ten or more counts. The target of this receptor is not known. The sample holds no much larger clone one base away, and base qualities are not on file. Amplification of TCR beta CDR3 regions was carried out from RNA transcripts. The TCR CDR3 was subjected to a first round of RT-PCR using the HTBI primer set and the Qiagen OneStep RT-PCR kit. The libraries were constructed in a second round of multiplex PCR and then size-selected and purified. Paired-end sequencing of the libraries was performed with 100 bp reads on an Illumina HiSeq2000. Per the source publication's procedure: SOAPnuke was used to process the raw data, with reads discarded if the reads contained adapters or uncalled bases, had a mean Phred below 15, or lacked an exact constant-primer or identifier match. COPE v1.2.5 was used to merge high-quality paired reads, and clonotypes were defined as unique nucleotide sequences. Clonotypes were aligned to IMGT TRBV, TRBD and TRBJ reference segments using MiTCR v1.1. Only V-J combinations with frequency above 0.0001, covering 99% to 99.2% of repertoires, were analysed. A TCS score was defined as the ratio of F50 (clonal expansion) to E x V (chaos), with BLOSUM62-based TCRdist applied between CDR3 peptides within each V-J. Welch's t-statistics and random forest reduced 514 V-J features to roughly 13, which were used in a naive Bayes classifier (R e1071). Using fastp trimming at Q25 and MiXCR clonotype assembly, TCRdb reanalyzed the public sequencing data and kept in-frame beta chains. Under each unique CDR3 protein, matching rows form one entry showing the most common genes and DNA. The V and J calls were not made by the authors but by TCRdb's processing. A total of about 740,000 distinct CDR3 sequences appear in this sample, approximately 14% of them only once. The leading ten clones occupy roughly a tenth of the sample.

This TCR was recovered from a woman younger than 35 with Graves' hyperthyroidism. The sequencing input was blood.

The CDR3 protein is CASSSGTGLVYGYTF. The sequence in DNA is TGTGCCAGCAGCTCAGGGACAGGGCTCGTCTATGGCTACACCTTC. Rearrangement joined TRBV9 to TRBJ1-2, and TRBD1 aligns with 9 junction nucleotides. The CDR3, cysteine through phenylalanine, is 15 amino acids long. The CDR3 DNA has 45 bases and is translated from base 1. Clipping removes 4 bases from V and 4 bases from J, with 8 as the unmatched junction base count. The germline V gene gives CDR1 as SGDLS and CDR2 as YYNGEE.